A single sample gave rise to the 25 T cell receptor beta chains below, sequenced in a study of shared clonotypes between healthy human individuals. The data were produced by immunoSEQ multiplex PCR, yet TCRdb's version contains in-frame clones alone and is incomplete. The profile shows around 1.1 million clones, around three quarters of them singletons. The sample comprised memory CD4+ T cells from PBMCs. Subset noted: CD45RA-negative fraction. These receptors all stem from a man between 18 and 35 years old in good health. Some clones in this sample may be carry-over from other donors' samples.

This clone was seen once. The CDR3 coding sequence is TGTGCCAGCAGTGACATCGTCGTCTACAATGAGCAGTTCTTC. This encodes CASSDIVVYNEQFF. J is TRBJ2-1 and V is TRBV2; D not certain. Germline CDR1 is SNHLY and CDR2 is FYNNEI. V was pared by 3 bases and J by 3 bases, with 9 bases between. CDR3 length: 14 amino acids. Full variable domain (remainder filled in from reference TRBV2 and TRBJ2-1): EPEVTQTPSHQVTQMGQEVILRCVPISNHLYFYWYRQILGQKVEFLVSFYNNEISEKSEIFDDQFSVERPDGSNFTLKIRSTKLEDSAMYFCASSDIVVYNEQFFGPGTRLTVL.

This clone was counted a few times. As DNA, the CDR3 is TGTGCCAGCCACGGACAGGCCTACACCGGGGAGCTGTTTTTT. Translated: CASHGQAYTGELFF. The rearrangement joins TRBV19 to TRBJ2-2; 7 bases fit TRBD1. Looked up from germline, CDR1 is LNHDA and CDR2 is SQIVND (reference sequence). The CDR3 length is 14 residues. V dropped 9 bases and J dropped 3; count of bases not matched to a gene: 7.

Comment on this clone: A single base is all that separates this from a far larger clone, so a read error is likely. This specimen includes other DNA sequences encoding the same CDR3. This chain connects TRBV27 to TRBJ1-5; D might be TRBD1 (6 bases). Germline loops: CDR1 MNHEY, CDR2 SMNVEV (reference sequence). The length of the CDR3 is 15 residues. As DNA, the CDR3 is TGTGCCACCGGCGGTACAGGGAGAGGCAATCAGCCCCAGCACTTT. The encoded protein is CATGGTGRGNQPQHF.

This chain uses TRBV4-2 with TRBJ1-4; TRBD1 is a possible D gene (5 bases). The germline V gene has CDR1 LGHNA and CDR2 YNFKEQ. The V end was cut by 1 base, the J end by 8 bases, with 14 bases between. This CDR3 contains 15 residues. Here the CDR3 DNA reads TGTGCCAGCAGCCAAGGGGGCGTGGAGGGGGAAAAACTGTTTTTT. It codes for CASSQGGVEGEKLFF.

This clone was recorded a few times. The V gene is TRBV12-5, the J gene TRBJ1-1, with D possibly TRBD1 on 5 matching bases. The germline V gene has CDR1 LGHNT and CDR2 FRNRAP. This CDR3 is built from 12 residues. The ends were cut back, 5 bases at V and 10 bases at J, with 14 bases in the middle. As DNA, the CDR3 is TGTGCTAGTGGTGATGACAGTCGGGGAGCTTTCTTT. Amino acids: CASGDDSRGAFF.

The V call is TRBV20-1, the J call TRBJ1-1, with no clear D. Germline CDR1 and CDR2: DFQATT and SNEGSKA (reference sequence). The CDR3 is 11 residues long. Between the trimmed V and J ends, which lost 2 bases and 7 bases, there was a span of 8 bases. The DNA for the CDR3 is TGCAGTGCTAGATGGGCGGGTGAAGCTTTCTTT. Its protein product is CSARWAGEAFF.

This chain connects TRBV7-7 to TRBJ1-1; D remains ambiguous. The V gene lost 5 bases and the J gene lost 3 bases, with 10 bases spanning the gap. From germline, CDR1 is SSHAT and CDR2 FNYEAQ (reference sequence). The CDR3 is 13 residues long. The CDR3 reads CASSPTPDTEAFF. The CDR3 nucleotides read TGTGCCAGCAGCCCGACACCTGACACTGAAGCTTTCTTT.

This chain links TRBV18 with TRBJ2-3; TRBD1 matches 7 bases. Looked up from germline, CDR1 is KGHSH and CDR2 is LQKENI. CDR3 length: 15 amino acids. The ends lost 0 bases at V and 5 bases at J; junction bases unmatched: 5. The CDR3 bases are TGTGCCAGCTCACCACCAGGGGGCATTAAAGATACGCAGTATTTT. Its translation is CASSPPGGIKDTQYF.

V is TRBV18 and J is TRBJ2-5, with D uncertain. V lost 5 bases, J lost 5 bases, and 12 bases lay in between. The CDR3 runs to 13 residues. CDR1 is KGHSH, CDR2 LQKENI, per germline. The CDR3 nucleotides read TGTGCCAGCTCATCGGACCTAGGGGAGACCCAGTACTTC. Translating it yields CASSSDLGETQYF.

The chain carries TRBV28 and TRBJ1-2, with D uncertain. Trimming left V 3 bases short and J 6 bases short, with 8 bases between. Germline V gene sequence: CDR1 MDHEN, CDR2 SYDVKM. The CDR3 has 12 residues. DNA for the CDR3: TGTGCCAGCAGTTTGGGGAACAATGGCTACACCTTC. Protein sequence: CASSLGNNGYTF.

This chain uses TRBV28 with TRBJ1-3; D ambiguous. CDR1 is MDHEN, CDR2 SYDVKM, per germline. CDR3 length: 14 amino acids. V dropped 5 bases and J dropped 7 bases, with 15 bases sitting between them. CDR3 bases: TGTGCCAGCAGTCCTCCGGGAGAACTGAACACCATATATTTT. Translated, it gives CASSPPGELNTIYF.

This clone showed up just a few times. The rearrangement joins TRBV7-8 to TRBJ1-5; TRBD1 is a possible D gene (6 bases). The CDR3 contains 13 residues. The V and J ends lost 7 bases and 6 bases respectively, with 13 bases between them. CDR1 SGHVS and CDR2 FQNEAQ come from the germline V gene. CDR3: CASTPGAGQPQHF. The CDR3 coding sequence is TGTGCCAGCACCCCGGGGGCGGGTCAGCCCCAGCATTTT.

This clone was counted once. The V call is TRBV11-2, the J call TRBJ2-1; 12 bases fit TRBD2. CDR1 SGHAT and CDR2 FQNNGV come from the germline V gene. The V segment lost 3 bases and the J segment 6 bases; nucleotides outside the gene matches: 0. This CDR3 is 14 amino acids long. Written as DNA, the CDR3 is TGTGCCAGCAGCTTGACTAGCGGGAGCAATGAGCAGTTCTTC. It specifies CASSLTSGSNEQFF. The full variable domain, in which reference TRBV11-2 and TRBJ2-1 provide the parts outside the CDR3, is EAGVAQSPRYKIIEKRQSVAFWCNPISGHATLYWYQQILGQGPKLLIQFQNNGVVDDSQLPKDRFSAERLKGVDSTLKIQPAKLEDSAVYLCASSLTSGSNEQFFGPGTRLTVL.

The chain joins TRBV7-9 to TRBJ2-5, with D possibly TRBD1 on 5 matching bases. This CDR3 spans 17 amino acids. The V end was cut by 5 bases, the J end by 1 base, with 20 bases between. Germline values: CDR1 SEHNR, CDR2 FQNEAQ (reference sequence). The CDR3 nucleotides are TGTGCCAGCAGCCCGCCAAGGGCACAGGCCGTCCAAGAGACCCAGTACTTC. As protein: CASSPPRAQAVQETQYF.

The chain joins TRBV5-4 to TRBJ2-3; the match to TRBD2 covers 13 bases. The CDR3 covers 17 residues. J lost 3 bases, V lost 3 bases, and 7 bases had no gene match. The germline gives CDR1 SGHNT, CDR2 YYREEE (reference sequence). CDR3 sequence: CASSSRTSGRGTDTQYF. The CDR3 nucleotides read TGTGCCAGCAGCTCCCGGACTAGCGGGAGAGGTACAGATACGCAGTATTTT.

A word on this clone: Just one base apart from a much larger clone, this may be a read error. Other DNA sequences in the sample encode the same CDR3. The chain has TRBV7-2 and TRBJ1-1; perhaps TRBD1 as D (6 bases). The V end was cut by 1 base, the J end by 5 bases, with 8 bases between. CDR1 is SGHTA and CDR2 is FQGNSA in the germline V gene. The CDR3 consists of 13 residues. CDR3 in DNA: TGTGCCAGCAGCTTAGAGGGGGGGACTGAAGCTTTCTTT. Protein product: CASSLEGGTEAFF.

The rearrangement links TRBV28 to TRBJ2-3; perhaps TRBD1 as D (5 bases). The length of the CDR3 is 12 residues. The germline V gene encodes CDR1 MDHEN and CDR2 SYDVKM. V lost 6 bases and J lost 2, with 6 bases in between. The CDR3 protein is CASRDNTDTQYF. Written as DNA, the CDR3 is TGTGCCAGCAGGGACAACACAGATACGCAGTATTTT.

The V call is TRBV27, the J call TRBJ2-1; no firm D call. Deletions cut 2 bases from V and 6 bases from J, with 8 bases between. Germline CDR1 is MNHEY and CDR2 is SMNVEV (reference sequence). The CDR3 is 13 residues long. In DNA form, the CDR3 reads TGTGCCAGCAGTTTACGGGTTTTCAATGAGCAGTTCTTC. Its protein is CASSLRVFNEQFF.

This clone was seen more than once but under ten times. The chain uses TRBV11-3 and TRBJ2-1; D uncertain. Trimming shortened V by 5 bases and J by 9 bases, and 14 bases separated the two germline ends. Germline CDR1 is SGHNT and CDR2 is YENEEA. The CDR3 covers 13 residues. The CDR3, as DNA: TGTGCCAGCAGCGATAACGAAGGATTTGAGCAGTTCTTC. Translated: CASSDNEGFEQFF. The variable domain in full, with the rest retrieved from reference TRBV11-3 and TRBJ2-1, is EAGVVQSPRYKIIEKKQPVAFWCNPISGHNTLYWYLQNLGQGPELLIRYENEEAVDDSQLPKDRFSAERLKGVDSTLKIQPAELGDSAVYLCASSDNEGFEQFFGPGTRLTVL.

In this sample, this clone turned up many times. The chain links TRBV30 to TRBJ1-5; 8 bases agree with TRBD1. The trim removed 2 bases at V and 2 bases at J, leaving 5 bases unmatched. The CDR3 is 15 amino acids. Germline CDR1 GTSNPN, CDR2 SVGIG (reference sequence). CDR3 region: CAWSYTGGGNQPQHF. The DNA for the CDR3 is TGTGCCTGGAGTTATACAGGGGGAGGCAATCAGCCCCAGCATTTT.

The rearrangement joins TRBV10-3 to TRBJ1-1; D uncertain. CDR1 ENHRY and CDR2 SYGVKD come from the germline V gene. The CDR3 is made up of 14 amino acids. V lost 7 bases and J lost 1, with 13 bases in between. This chain's CDR3 is CAIKQLLGNTEAFF. CDR3 sequence (DNA): TGTGCCATCAAACAGCTTCTGGGGAACACTGAAGCTTTCTTT.

The V call is TRBV29-1, the J call TRBJ2-3; D is possibly TRBD1 (6 bases). CDR3 length: 14 residues. V lost 3 bases and J 3 bases, leaving 13 bases between the germline ends. Germline CDR1 reads SQVTM; CDR2 reads ANQGSEA. CDR3 in DNA: TGCAGCGTTGATTCTCTTACAGGGACAGATACGCAGTATTTT. The encoded protein is CSVDSLTGTDTQYF.

The CDR3 spells CASSETRGPLYYGYTF. The CDR3 region has the DNA TGTGCCAGCAGTGAAACGCGAGGCCCCCTATACTATGGCTACACCTTC. The chain uses TRBV2 and TRBJ1-2; D is unresolved. The CDR3 has 16 residues. Trimming removed 2 bases from V and 3 bases from J, with 16 bases in between. Germline V lookup: CDR1 SNHLY, CDR2 FYNNEI. The full variable domain, its missing parts supplied by reference TRBV2 and TRBJ1-2, is EPEVTQTPSHQVTQMGQEVILRCVPISNHLYFYWYRQILGQKVEFLVSFYNNEISEKSEIFDDQFSVERPDGSNFTLKIRSTKLEDSAMYFCASSETRGPLYYGYTFGSGTRLTVV.

Comments on this clone: Given a much more abundant clone one base away, this may be a read error. This rearrangement joins TRBV6-1 to TRBJ1-2; the D is unclear. CDR1 is MNHNS and CDR2 is SASEGT in the germline V gene. With 6 bases removed from V and 0 bases from J, the gap between germline ends came to 8 bases. The CDR3 has 13 residues. CDR3 bases: TGTGCCAGCAGGATCAGTACTAACTATGGCTACACCTTC. This sequence encodes CASRISTNYGYTF.

This clone was detected once. V usage is TRBV10-3 and J usage is TRBJ2-1; 12 bases line up with TRBD2. The CDR3 has 17 amino acids. Germline loops: CDR1 ENHRY, CDR2 SYGVKD. V was clipped by 3 bases and J by 0 bases; unmatched bases: 3. CDR3 in DNA: TGTGCCATCAGTGATCTAGCGGGAGGGAGCTCCTACAATGAGCAGTTCTTC. Translated, it gives CAISDLAGGSSYNEQFF.